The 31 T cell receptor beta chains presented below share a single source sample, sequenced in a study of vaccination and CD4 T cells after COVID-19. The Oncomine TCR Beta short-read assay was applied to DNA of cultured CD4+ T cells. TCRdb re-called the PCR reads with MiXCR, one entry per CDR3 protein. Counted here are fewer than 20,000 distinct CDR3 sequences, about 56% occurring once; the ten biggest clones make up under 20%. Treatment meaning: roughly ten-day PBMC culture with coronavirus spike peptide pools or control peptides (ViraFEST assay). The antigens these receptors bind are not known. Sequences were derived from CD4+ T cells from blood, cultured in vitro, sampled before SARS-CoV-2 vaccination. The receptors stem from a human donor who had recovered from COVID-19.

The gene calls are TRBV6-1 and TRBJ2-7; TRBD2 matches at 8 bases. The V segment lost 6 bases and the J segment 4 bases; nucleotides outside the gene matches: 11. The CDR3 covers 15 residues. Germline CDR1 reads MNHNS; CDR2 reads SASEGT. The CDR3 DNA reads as TGTGCCAGCAGCCCGGGGGGGAGGGGAGCTTACGAGCAGTACTTC. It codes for CASSPGGRGAYEQYF.

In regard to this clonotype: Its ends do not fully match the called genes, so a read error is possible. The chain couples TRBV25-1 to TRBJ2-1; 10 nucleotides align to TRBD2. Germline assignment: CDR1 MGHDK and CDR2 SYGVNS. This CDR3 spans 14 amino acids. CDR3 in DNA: TGTGCCAGCACTGAAGCGGGGGGGGCAGATGAGCAGTTCTTC. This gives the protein CASTEAGGADEQFF.

The CDR3 sequence is CATSRGDRPNMNTEAFF. CDR3 nucleotides: TGTGCCACCAGCAGAGGGGACAGGCCGAACATGAACACTGAAGCTTTCTTT. The rearrangement joins TRBV15 to TRBJ1-1, with 8 bases that match TRBD1. This CDR3 comprises 17 residues. CDR1 and CDR2 (germline): LNHNV, YYDKDF (reference sequence). The V segment lost 1 base and the J segment 0 bases; nucleotides outside the gene matches: 7.

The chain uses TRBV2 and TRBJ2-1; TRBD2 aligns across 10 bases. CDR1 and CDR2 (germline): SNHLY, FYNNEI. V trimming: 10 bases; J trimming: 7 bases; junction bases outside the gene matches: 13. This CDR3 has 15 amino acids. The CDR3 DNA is TGTGCCAACGGGGCGGAGCGGGGGGGATATAATGAGCAGTTCTTC. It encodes CANGAERGGYNEQFF.

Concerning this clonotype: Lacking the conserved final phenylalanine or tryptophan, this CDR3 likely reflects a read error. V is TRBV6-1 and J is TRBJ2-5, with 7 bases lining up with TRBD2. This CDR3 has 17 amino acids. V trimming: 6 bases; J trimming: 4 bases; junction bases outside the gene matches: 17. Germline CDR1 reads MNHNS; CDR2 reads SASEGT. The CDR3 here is CASSPLRPESGAETQYL. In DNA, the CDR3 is TGTGCCAGCAGCCCGCTCCGACCTGAGAGCGGGGCAGAGACCCAGTACTTA.

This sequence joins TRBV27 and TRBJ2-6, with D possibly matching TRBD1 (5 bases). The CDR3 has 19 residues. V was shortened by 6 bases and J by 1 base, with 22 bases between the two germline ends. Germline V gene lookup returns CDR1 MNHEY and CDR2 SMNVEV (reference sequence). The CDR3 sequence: CASSPHLGAPLSGANVLTF. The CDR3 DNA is TGTGCCAGCAGCCCGCATTTAGGGGCGCCATTATCTGGGGCCAACGTCCTGACTTTC.

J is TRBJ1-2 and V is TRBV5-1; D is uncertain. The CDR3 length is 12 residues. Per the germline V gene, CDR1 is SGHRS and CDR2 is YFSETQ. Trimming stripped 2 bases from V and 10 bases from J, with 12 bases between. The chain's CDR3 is CASSLGGELYTF. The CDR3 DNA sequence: TGCGCCAGCAGCTTAGGAGGAGAGCTCTACACCTTC. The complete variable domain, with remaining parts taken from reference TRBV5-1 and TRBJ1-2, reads KAGVTQTPRYLIKTRGQQVTLSCSPISGHRSVSWYQQTPGQGLQFLFEYFSETQRNKGNFPGRFSGRQFSNSRSEMNVSTLELGDSALYLCASSLGGELYTFGSGTRLTVV.

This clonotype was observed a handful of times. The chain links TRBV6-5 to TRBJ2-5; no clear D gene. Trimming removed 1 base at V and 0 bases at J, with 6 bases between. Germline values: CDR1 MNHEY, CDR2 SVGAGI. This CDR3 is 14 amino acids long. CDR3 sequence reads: CASSYYGDQETQYF. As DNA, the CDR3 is TGTGCCAGCAGTTACTATGGGGACCAAGAGACCCAGTACTTC.

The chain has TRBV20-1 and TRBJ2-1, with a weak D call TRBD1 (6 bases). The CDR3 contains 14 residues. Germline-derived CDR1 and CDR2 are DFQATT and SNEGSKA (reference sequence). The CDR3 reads CSDQGRTAYNEQFF. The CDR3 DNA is TGCAGCGACCAAGGTAGGACAGCCTACAATGAGCAGTTCTTC.

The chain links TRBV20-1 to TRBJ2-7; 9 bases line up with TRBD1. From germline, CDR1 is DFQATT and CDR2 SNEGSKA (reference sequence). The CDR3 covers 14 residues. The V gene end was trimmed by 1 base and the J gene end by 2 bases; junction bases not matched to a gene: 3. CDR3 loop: CSARGDREPYEQYF. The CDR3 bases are TGCAGTGCTAGAGGGGACAGGGAACCCTACGAGCAGTACTTC.

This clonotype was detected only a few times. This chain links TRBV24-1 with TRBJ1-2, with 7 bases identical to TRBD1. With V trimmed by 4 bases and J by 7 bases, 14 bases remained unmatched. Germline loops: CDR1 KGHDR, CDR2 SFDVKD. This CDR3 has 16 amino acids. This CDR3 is CATSDRTGQPGVGYTF. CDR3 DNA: TGTGCCACCAGTGACCGGACGGGACAGCCCGGGGTTGGCTACACCTTC.

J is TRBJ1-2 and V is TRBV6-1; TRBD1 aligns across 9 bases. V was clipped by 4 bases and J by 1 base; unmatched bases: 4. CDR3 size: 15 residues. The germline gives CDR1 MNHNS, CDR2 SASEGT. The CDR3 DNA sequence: TGTGCCAGCAGTGTTTTGGGACAGGGTAACTATGGCTACACCTTC. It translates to CASSVLGQGNYGYTF.

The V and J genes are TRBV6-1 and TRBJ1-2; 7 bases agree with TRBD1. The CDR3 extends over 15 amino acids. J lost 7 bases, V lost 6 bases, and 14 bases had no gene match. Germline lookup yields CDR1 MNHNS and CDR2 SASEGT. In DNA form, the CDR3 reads TGTGCCAGCAGCCCCCACGGGGACAGTCTGGCTGGCTACACCTTC. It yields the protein CASSPHGDSLAGYTF.

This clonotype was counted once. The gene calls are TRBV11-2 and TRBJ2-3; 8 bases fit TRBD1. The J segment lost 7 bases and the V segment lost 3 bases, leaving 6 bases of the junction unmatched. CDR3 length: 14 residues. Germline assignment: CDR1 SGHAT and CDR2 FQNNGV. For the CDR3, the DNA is TGTGCCAGCAGCTTCGGGCAGGGGGCAAATACGCAGTATTTT. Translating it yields CASSFGQGANTQYF.

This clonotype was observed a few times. CDR3: CASSYAGSPLHF. As DNA, the CDR3 is TGTGCCAGCAGTTATGCGGGTTCACCCCTCCACTTT. The chain recombines TRBV6-2 or TRBV6-3 with TRBJ1-6; D is uncertain. CDR1 is MNHEY, CDR2 SVGEGT, per germline. There are 12 residues in the CDR3. Trimming stripped 3 bases from V and 9 bases from J, with 6 bases between.

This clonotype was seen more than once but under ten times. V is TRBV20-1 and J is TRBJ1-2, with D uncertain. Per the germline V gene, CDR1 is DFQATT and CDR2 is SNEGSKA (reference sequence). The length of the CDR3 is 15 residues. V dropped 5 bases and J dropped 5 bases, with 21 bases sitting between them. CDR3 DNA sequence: TGCAGTGCTTCTAATCTGGAGGGCATCGATTATGGCTACACCTTC. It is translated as CSASNLEGIDYGYTF.

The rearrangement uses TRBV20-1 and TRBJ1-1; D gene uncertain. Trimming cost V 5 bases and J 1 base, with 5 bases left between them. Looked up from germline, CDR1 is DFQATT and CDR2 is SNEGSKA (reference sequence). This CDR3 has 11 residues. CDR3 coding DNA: TGCAGTGCTGAGAAGAACACTGAAGCTTTCTTT. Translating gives CSAEKNTEAFF.

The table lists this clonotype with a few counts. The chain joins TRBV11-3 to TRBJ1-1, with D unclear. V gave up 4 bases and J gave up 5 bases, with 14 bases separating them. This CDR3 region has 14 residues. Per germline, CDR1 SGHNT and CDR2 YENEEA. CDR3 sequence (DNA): TGTGCCAGCAGCTCGACCTTGGCCTTGACTGAAGCTTTCTTT. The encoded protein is CASSSTLALTEAFF.

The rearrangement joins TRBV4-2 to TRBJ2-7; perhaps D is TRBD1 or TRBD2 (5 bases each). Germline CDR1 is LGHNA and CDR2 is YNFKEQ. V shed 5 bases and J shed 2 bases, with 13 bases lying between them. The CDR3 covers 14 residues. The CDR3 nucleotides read TGTGCCAGCAGCGAGGGGTTGGGCCCCTACGAGCAGTACTTC. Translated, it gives CASSEGLGPYEQYF.

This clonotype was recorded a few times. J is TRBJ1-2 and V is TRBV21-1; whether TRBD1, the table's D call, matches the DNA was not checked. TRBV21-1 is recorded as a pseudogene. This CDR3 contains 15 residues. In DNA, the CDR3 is TGTGCCAGCAGCAAAGGGTCGGGACAGAGACGAGGCTACACCTTC. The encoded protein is CASSKGSGQRRGYTF.

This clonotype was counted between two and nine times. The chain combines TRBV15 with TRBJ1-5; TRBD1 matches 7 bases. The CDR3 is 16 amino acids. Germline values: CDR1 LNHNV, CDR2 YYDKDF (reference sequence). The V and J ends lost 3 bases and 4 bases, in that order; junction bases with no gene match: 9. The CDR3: CATSRGGTAANQPQHF. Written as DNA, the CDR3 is TGTGCCACCAGCAGGGGGGGGACAGCAGCAAATCAGCCCCAGCATTTT.

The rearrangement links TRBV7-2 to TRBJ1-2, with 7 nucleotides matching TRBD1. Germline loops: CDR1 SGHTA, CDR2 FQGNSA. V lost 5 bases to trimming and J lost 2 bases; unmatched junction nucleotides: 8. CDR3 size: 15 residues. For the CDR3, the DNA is TGTGCCAGCAGCCCTGCGGGACAGAGAAACTATGGCTACACCTTC. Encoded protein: CASSPAGQRNYGYTF.

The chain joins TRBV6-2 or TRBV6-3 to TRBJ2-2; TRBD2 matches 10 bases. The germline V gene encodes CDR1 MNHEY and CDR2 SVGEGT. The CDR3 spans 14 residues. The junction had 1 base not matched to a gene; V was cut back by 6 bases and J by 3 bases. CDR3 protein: CASRTSGHTGELFF. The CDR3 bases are TGTGCCAGCAGGACTAGCGGGCACACCGGGGAGCTGTTTTTT.

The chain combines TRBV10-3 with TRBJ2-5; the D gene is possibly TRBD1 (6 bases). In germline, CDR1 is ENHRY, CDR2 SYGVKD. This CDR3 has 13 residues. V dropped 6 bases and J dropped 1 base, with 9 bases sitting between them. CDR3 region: CAIRMGAQETQYF. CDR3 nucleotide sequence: TGTGCCATCAGAATGGGGGCCCAAGAGACCCAGTACTTC.

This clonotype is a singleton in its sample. The DNA of the CDR3 is TGTGCCAGCAGTGAAGGGTTGGCTGGGGCCAACGTCCTGACTTTC. Translation gives CASSEGLAGANVLTF. The V call is TRBV6-1, the J call TRBJ2-6, with D unclear. V lost 1 base, J lost 2 bases, and 6 bases lay in between. This CDR3 has 15 residues. Germline loops: CDR1 MNHNS, CDR2 SASEGT.

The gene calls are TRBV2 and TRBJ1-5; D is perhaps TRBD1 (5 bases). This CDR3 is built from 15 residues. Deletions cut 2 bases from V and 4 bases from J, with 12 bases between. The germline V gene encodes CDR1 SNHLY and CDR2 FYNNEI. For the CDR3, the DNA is TGTGCCAGCAGTGAAACCAGGGTGGGTAATCAGCCCCAGCATTTT. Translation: CASSETRVGNQPQHF.

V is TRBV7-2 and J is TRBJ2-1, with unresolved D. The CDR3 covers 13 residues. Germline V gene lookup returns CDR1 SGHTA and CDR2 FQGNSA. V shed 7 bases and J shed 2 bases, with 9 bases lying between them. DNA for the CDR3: TGTGCCAGCACCAAAGGTACCTACAATGAGCAGTTCTTC. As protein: CASTKGTYNEQFF.

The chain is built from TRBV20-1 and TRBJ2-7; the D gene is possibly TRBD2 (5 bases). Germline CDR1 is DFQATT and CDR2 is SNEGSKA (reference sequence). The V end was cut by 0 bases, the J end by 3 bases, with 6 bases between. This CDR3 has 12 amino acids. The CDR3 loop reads CSAREAGYEQYF. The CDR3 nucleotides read TGCAGTGCTAGAGAGGCGGGCTACGAGCAGTACTTC.

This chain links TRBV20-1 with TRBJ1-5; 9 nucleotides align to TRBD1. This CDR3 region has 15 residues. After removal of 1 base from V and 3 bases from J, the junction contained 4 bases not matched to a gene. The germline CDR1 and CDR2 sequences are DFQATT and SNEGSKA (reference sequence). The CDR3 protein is CSARVGTGNNQPQHF. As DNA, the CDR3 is TGCAGTGCTAGAGTCGGGACAGGGAACAATCAGCCCCAGCATTTT.

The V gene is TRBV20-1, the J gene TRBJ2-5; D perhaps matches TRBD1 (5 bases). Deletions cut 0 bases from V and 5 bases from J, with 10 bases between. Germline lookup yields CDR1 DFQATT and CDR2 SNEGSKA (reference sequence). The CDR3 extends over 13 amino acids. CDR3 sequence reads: CSARDQGEETQYF. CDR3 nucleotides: TGCAGTGCTAGAGACCAGGGCGAGGAGACCCAGTACTTC.

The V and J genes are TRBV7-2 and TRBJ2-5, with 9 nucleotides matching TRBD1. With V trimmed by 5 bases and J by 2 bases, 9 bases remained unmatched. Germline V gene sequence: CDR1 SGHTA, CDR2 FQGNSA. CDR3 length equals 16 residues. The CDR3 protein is CASSIQSGQGQETQYF. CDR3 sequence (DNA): TGTGCCAGCAGCATCCAGTCGGGACAGGGACAAGAGACCCAGTACTTC.